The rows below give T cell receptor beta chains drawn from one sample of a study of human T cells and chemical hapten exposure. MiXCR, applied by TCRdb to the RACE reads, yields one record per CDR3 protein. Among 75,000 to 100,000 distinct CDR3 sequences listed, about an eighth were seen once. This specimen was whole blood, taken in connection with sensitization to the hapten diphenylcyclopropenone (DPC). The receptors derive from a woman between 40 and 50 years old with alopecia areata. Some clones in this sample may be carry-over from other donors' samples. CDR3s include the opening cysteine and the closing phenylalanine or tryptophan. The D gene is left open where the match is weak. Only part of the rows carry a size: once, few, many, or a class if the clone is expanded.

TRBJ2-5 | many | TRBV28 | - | CASSFMGGETQYF | TGTGCCAGCAGTTTCATGGGCGGCGAGACCCAGTACTTC
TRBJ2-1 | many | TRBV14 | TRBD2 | CASSQERLAGVISEQFF | TGTGCCAGCAGCCAAGAGAGGCTAGCGGGAGTAATTAGTGAGCAGTTCTTC
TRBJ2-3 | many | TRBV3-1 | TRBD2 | CASSQLREGLHTQYF | TGTGCCAGCAGCCAACTGCGGGAGGGACTGCATACGCAGTATTTT
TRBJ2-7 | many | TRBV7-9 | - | CASSLGRVQFRDEQYF | TGTGCCAGCAGCTTAGGGAGGGTTCAGTTCAGGGACGAGCAGTACTTC
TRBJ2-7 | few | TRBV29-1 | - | CSVGQRVYEQYF | TGCAGCGTAGGCCAGCGAGTTTACGAGCAGTACTTC
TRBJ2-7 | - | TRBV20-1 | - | CSARDSSGLEQYF | TGCAGTGCTAGAGATTCGTCCGGGCTCGAGCAGTACTTC
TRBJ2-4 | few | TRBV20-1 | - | CSARELAENIQYF | TGCAGTGCTAGAGAGTTAGCGGAAAACATTCAGTACTTC
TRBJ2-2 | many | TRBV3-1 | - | CASSQDRQRSNTGELFF | TGTGCCAGCAGCCAAGACCGACAGCGCAGCAACACCGGGGAGCTGTTTTTT
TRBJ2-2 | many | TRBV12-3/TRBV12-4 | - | CASSFGRESGELFF | TGTGCCAGCAGTTTTGGCAGGGAGTCCGGGGAGCTGTTTTTT
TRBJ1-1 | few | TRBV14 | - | CASSQSGRKAFF | TGTGCCAGCAGCCAATCTGGGCGGAAAGCTTTCTTT
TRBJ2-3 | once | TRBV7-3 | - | CASSFNGADTQYF | TGTGCCAGCAGCTTCAACGGAGCAGATACGCAGTATTTT
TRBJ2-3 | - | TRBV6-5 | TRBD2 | CASSPFTGGRTDTQYF | TGTGCCAGCAGTCCTTTCACGGGAGGTAGAACAGATACGCAGTATTTT
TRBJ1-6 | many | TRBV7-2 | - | CASSFTGGNSPLHF | TGTGCCAGCAGCTTTACAGGAGGGAATTCACCCCTCCACTTT
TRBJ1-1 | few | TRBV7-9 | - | CASLKGNTEAFF | TGTGCCAGCCTCAAAGGGAACACTGAAGCTTTCTTT
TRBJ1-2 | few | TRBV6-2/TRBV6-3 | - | CASSYQRYGYTF | TGTGCCAGCAGTTATCAGAGATATGGCTACACCTTC
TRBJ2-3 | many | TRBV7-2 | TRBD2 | CASSPTSGGSTDTQYF | TGTGCCAGCAGCCCAACTAGCGGGGGGAGCACAGATACGCAGTATTTT
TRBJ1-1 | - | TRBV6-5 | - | CASSYSSLGTWNTEAFF | TGTGCCAGCAGTTACTCTTCCCTTGGGACCTGGAACACTGAAGCTTTCTTT
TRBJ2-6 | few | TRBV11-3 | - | CASSPTYRGVVSGANVLTF | TGTGCCAGCAGCCCGACTTATCGAGGGGTGGTCTCTGGGGCCAACGTCCTGACTTTC
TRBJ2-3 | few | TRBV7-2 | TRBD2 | CASSLSSGRGTDTQYF | TGTGCCAGCAGCCTATCTAGCGGGAGGGGCACAGATACGCAGTATTTT
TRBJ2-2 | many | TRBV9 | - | CASSVSGRGFAAGELFF | TGTGCCAGCAGCGTTTCGGGCCGGGGCTTCGCGGCCGGGGAGCTGTTTTTT
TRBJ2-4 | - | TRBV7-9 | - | CASSLRESKNIQYF | TGTGCCAGCAGCTTAAGGGAATCCAAAAACATTCAGTACTTC
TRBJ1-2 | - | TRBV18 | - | CASSFGTDYGYTF | TGTGCCAGCTCATTCGGGACGGACTATGGCTACACCTTC
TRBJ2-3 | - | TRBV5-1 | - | CASSLGPISTDTQYF | TGCGCCAGCAGCTTGGGACCGATTAGCACAGATACGCAGTATTTT
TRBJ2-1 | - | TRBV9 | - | CASSVGGMHVQFF | TGTGCCAGCAGCGTAGGAGGGATGCATGTGCAGTTCTTC
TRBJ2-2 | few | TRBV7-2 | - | CASSLVGTQNTGELFF | TGTGCCAGCAGCTTAGTTGGGACACAGAACACCGGGGAGCTGTTTTTT
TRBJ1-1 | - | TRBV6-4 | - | CASSKKPNTEAFF | TGTGCCAGCAGTAAAAAACCCAACACTGAAGCTTTCTTT
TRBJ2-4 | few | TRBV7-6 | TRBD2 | CASSPPRTSGRAVGIQYF | TGTGCCAGCAGCCCACCACGGACTAGCGGGAGGGCCGTGGGCATTCAGTACTTC
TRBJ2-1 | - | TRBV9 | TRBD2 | CASSPMGLADEQFF | TGTGCCAGCAGCCCGATGGGACTAGCCGATGAGCAGTTCTTC
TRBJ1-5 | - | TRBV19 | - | CASNTRRGHYRNQPQHF | TGTGCCAGTAACACTCGACGTGGCCATTATCGCAATCAGCCCCAGCATTTT
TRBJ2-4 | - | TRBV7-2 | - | CASSLANTRFKNIQYF | TGTGCCAGCAGCTTAGCTAATACTAGATTTAAAAACATTCAGTACTTC
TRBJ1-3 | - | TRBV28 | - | CASDGSQGSSGNTIYF | TGTGCCAGCGACGGGTCCCAGGGCAGCTCTGGAAACACCATATATTTT
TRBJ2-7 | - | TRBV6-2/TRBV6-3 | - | CASSALAHHEQYF | TGTGCCAGCAGTGCACTAGCACACCACGAGCAGTACTTC
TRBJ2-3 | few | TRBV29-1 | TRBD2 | CSALRASGRTTQYF | TGCAGCGCCCTGCGGGCTAGCGGGAGGACTACGCAGTATTTT
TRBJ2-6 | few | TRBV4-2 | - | CASSQVSFPASGANVLTF | TGTGCCAGCAGCCAAGTGTCCTTTCCAGCCTCTGGGGCCAACGTCCTGACTTTC
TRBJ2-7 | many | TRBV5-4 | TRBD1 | CASSFQGADEQYF | TGTGCCAGCAGCTTTCAGGGGGCGGACGAGCAGTACTTC
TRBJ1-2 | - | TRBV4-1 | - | CASSQGTTATNYGYTF | TGCGCCAGCAGCCAAGGAACGACCGCTACTAACTATGGCTACACCTTC
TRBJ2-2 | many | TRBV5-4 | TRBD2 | CASSLGLADNTGELFF | TGTGCCAGCAGCTTAGGGCTAGCGGATAACACCGGGGAGCTGTTTTTT
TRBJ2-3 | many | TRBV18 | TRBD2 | CASSPYSAGGTMGDTQYF | TGTGCCAGCTCACCATATTCGGCGGGAGGGACCATGGGAGATACGCAGTATTTT
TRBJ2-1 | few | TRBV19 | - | CASSIAWGMGEQFF | TGTGCCAGTAGTATTGCCTGGGGAATGGGTGAGCAGTTCTTC
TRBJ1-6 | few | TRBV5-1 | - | CASSLDQSSYNSPLHF | TGCGCCAGCAGCTTGGATCAGAGCTCCTATAATTCACCCCTCCACTTT
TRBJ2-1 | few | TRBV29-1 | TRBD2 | CSAPGTSGRAFGEQFF | TGCAGCGCCCCCGGGACTAGCGGGAGGGCCTTCGGTGAGCAGTTCTTC
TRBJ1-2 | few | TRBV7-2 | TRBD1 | CASSSDRARHTF | TGTGCCAGCAGCTCGGACAGGGCCCGTCACACCTTC
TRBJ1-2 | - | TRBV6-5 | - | CASSYSSGTGYTF | TGTGCCAGCAGTTACTCCTCAGGGACAGGCTACACCTTC
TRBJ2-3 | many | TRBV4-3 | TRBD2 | CASSRLLAGVSTDTQYF | TGCGCCAGCAGCCGGCTGCTAGCGGGAGTTTCCACAGATACGCAGTATTTT
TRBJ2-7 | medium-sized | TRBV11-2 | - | CASSLSGSYEQYF | TGTGCCAGCAGCTTATCTGGGTCCTACGAGCAGTACTTC
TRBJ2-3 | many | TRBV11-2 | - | CASSLGFLTRSPYTQYF | TGTGCCAGCAGCTTAGGTTTTCTCACCAGATCCCCATATACGCAGTATTTT
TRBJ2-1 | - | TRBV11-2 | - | CASRRVTDEQFF | TGTGCCAGCAGACGCGTGACAGATGAGCAGTTCTTC
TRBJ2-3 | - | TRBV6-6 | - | CASLAVRGRSVDTQYF | TGTGCCAGCCTCGCGGTGCGGGGACGTTCTGTAGATACGCAGTATTTT
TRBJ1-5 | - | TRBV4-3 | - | CASSQEYYTGGIGNQPQHF | TGCGCCAGCAGCCAGGAATATTACACTGGTGGTATCGGCAATCAGCCCCAGCATTTT
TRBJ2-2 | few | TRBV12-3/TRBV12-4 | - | CASSLASGLNTGELFF | TGTGCCAGCAGTTTAGCGAGCGGGCTTAACACCGGGGAGCTGTTTTTT